One and the same sample provided the 29 T cell receptor beta chains below, sequenced in a study of blood T cell repertoires in COVID-19 (dated by TCRdb to about 2020). Receptor libraries were prepared by the immunoSEQ multiplex PCR assay. As stored in TCRdb, this immuneACCESS dataset retains in-frame rearrangements with V and J assigned. A fraction of the clones does not appear; measured against another copy, unresolved V genes explain less than half of the discrepancy, and the remainder lacks a known reason. The table for this sample lists a few hundred thousand clones; 65% to 90% of them were counted only once. Jointly, the top ten make up under 11% of the sample. Input material: PBMCs or T cells enriched from blood (not recorded which). These receptors came from a woman between 18 and 30 years old who had recovered from COVID-19.

The gene calls are TRBV6-5 and TRBJ1-1, with TRBD1 matching over 7 bases. Germline CDR1 MNHEY, CDR2 SVGAGI. There are 16 residues in the CDR3. The ends lost 2 bases at V and 3 bases at J; junction bases unmatched: 9. The CDR3 protein is CASSYTFGTVDTEAFF. CDR3 in DNA: TGTGCCAGCAGTTACACCTTCGGGACAGTGGACACTGAAGCTTTCTTT.

V and J are TRBV19 and TRBJ1-2; no firm D call. The length of the CDR3 is 13 residues. From germline, CDR1 is LNHDA and CDR2 SQIVND (reference sequence). Deletions cut 6 bases from V and 2 bases from J, with 10 bases between. CDR3 in DNA: TGTGCCAGTAGCGGAGATTTAAACTATGGCTACACCTTC. Residues: CASSGDLNYGYTF.

The genes are TRBV21-1 and TRBJ1-1; TRBD1, as called in the table, went unchecked against the DNA. TRBV21-1 is termed a pseudogene. This CDR3 comprises 17 residues. CDR3 loop: CASTSTGSRRKDTEAFF. The CDR3 nucleotides are TGTGCCAGCACCTCGACAGGGTCCCGTAGGAAGGACACTGAAGCTTTCTTT.

The chain uses TRBV10-2 and TRBJ1-2; D is possibly TRBD1 (6 bases). The CDR3 totals 15 residues. From germline, CDR1 is WSHSY and CDR2 SAAADI. Trimming removed 0 bases from V and 6 bases from J, with 14 bases in between. CDR3 bases: TGCGCCAGCAGTGAGTCGGCCACAGGGTCTAATGGCTACACCTTC. Translating gives CASSESATGSNGYTF.

V is TRBV6-2 or TRBV6-3 and J is TRBJ2-5; the match to TRBD2 covers 7 bases. The CDR3 loop spans 15 amino acids. Losses at the gene ends were 6 bases for V and 7 bases for J; bases not matched to a gene: 14. Germline V lookup: CDR1 MNHEY, CDR2 SVGEGT. This CDR3 is CASSDARGGPGTQYF. CDR3 bases: TGTGCCAGCAGCGACGCTCGCGGGGGACCAGGGACCCAGTACTTC.

CDR3 DNA sequence: TGTGCCAGCAGCCAAGGGACTAGCGGAGACTACGAGCAGTACTTC. Its protein product is CASSQGTSGDYEQYF. The chain uses TRBV4-2 and TRBJ2-7; 10 nucleotides align to TRBD2. Looked up from germline, CDR1 is LGHNA and CDR2 is YNFKEQ. Germline trimming cut 1 base from V and 3 bases from J; bases unmatched to any gene: 3. The CDR3 is 15 amino acids.

The gene calls are TRBV19 and TRBJ1-1; no clear D gene. CDR1 is LNHDA and CDR2 is SQIVND in the germline V gene (reference sequence). This CDR3 comprises 15 residues. Trimming removed 6 bases at V and 1 base at J, with 15 bases between. The CDR3 coding sequence is TGTGCCAGTAGCCCTAGGGAGCCGGGGAACACTGAAGCTTTCTTT. Its protein product is CASSPREPGNTEAFF.

This CDR3 reads CASSRTGENTEAFF. DNA for the CDR3: TGTGCCAGCAGCCGGACAGGGGAAAACACTGAAGCTTTCTTT. The chain links TRBV2 to TRBJ1-1; TRBD1 matches at 9 bases. CDR1 and CDR2 from the germline V gene are SNHLY and FYNNEI. CDR3 length equals 14 residues. J was trimmed by 2 bases and V by 6 bases; bases with no gene match: 4.

This clone was seen just once. V is TRBV28 and J is TRBJ1-1; D perhaps matches TRBD1 (5 bases). V lost 4 bases to trimming and J lost 4 bases, with 13 bases between them. The CDR3 length is 14 residues. CDR1 is MDHEN and CDR2 is SYDVKM in the germline V gene. The CDR3: CASSSPGRGTEAFF. The CDR3 bases are TGTGCCAGCAGTTCACCCGGTAGGGGCACTGAAGCTTTCTTT.

The chain couples TRBV6-5 to TRBJ1-1; TRBD1 aligns across 7 bases. CDR3 length equals 16 residues. J gave up 1 base and V 2 bases, and 7 bases lay outside the gene matches. CDR1 is MNHEY, CDR2 SVGAGI, per germline. The CDR3 DNA is TGTGCCAGCAGTTACCGCGTAGGGACAGAGAACACTGAAGCTTTCTTT. Protein sequence: CASSYRVGTENTEAFF.

This chain joins TRBV19 and TRBJ1-4; 8 bases agree with TRBD1. V dropped 5 bases and J dropped 8; count of bases not matched to a gene: 10. Germline CDR1 and CDR2: LNHDA and SQIVND (reference sequence). The CDR3 is 15 amino acids. CDR3 coding DNA: TGTGCCAGTAGTGGAGGACAGGGACGAGGCGAAAAACTGTTTTTT. Translated, it gives CASSGGQGRGEKLFF.

The chain recombines TRBV2 with TRBJ1-1; D uncertain. The V gene's germline CDR1 is SNHLY and CDR2 FYNNEI. Trimming removed 6 bases at V and 2 bases at J, with 10 bases between. The CDR3 is 13 amino acids. The CDR3 here is CASSLAVNTEAFF. The CDR3 DNA is TGTGCCAGCAGCTTAGCAGTAAACACTGAAGCTTTCTTT.

The chain links TRBV19 to TRBJ2-7; TRBD2 matches 8 bases. The J segment lost 2 bases and the V segment lost 6 bases, leaving 9 bases of the junction unmatched. This CDR3 comprises 15 residues. Germline V lookup: CDR1 LNHDA, CDR2 SQIVND (reference sequence). CDR3 sequence: CASSTSGGTAYEQYF. DNA for the CDR3: TGTGCCAGTAGCACAAGCGGGGGCACAGCCTACGAGCAGTACTTC.

This CDR3 is CASSPFLVGLMTRRTQYF. The CDR3 DNA follows: TGTGCCAGCAGCCCCTTTCTGGTCGGACTAATGACCCGGCGGACCCAGTACTTC. This chain uses TRBV14 with TRBJ2-5; the D gene is possibly TRBD2 (6 bases). Germline-derived CDR1 and CDR2 are SGHDN and FVKESK. The CDR3 contains 18 residues. Trimming removed 4 bases at V and 7 bases at J, with 28 bases between.

J is TRBJ2-3 and V is TRBV10-3, with TRBD2 matching over 9 bases. Germline-derived CDR1 and CDR2 are ENHRY and SYGVKD. The CDR3 is 16 amino acids. Trimming removed 3 bases from V and 5 bases from J; junction bases left unmatched: 9. CDR3 DNA sequence: TGTGCCATCAGTGATGGAAGGCGGGAGGGAAAAGATACGCAGTATTTT. Amino acids: CAISDGRREGKDTQYF.

The rearrangement joins TRBV29-1 to TRBJ1-5; D is undetermined. CDR1 is SQVTM and CDR2 is ANQGSEA in the germline V gene. V dropped 3 bases and J dropped 1 base, with 10 bases sitting between them. The CDR3 covers 14 residues. CDR3 nucleotide sequence: TGCAGCGTTGACGGCGGTGGGAGCAATCAGCCCCAGCATTTT. Its protein product is CSVDGGGSNQPQHF.

This clone was recorded a few times. The chain combines TRBV6-5 with TRBJ1-1; 8 bases are a match to TRBD1. There are 16 residues in the CDR3. Germline values: CDR1 MNHEY, CDR2 SVGAGI. Trimming at V came to 0 bases and at J to 0 bases, leaving 3 bases not matched to a gene. The CDR3 loop reads CASSYSTDRVNTEAFF. The CDR3 region has the DNA TGTGCCAGCAGTTACTCCACGGACAGGGTGAACACTGAAGCTTTCTTT.

This chain joins TRBV9 and TRBJ1-1, with D tentatively TRBD1 (5 bases). Germline V lookup: CDR1 SGDLS, CDR2 YYNGEE. The CDR3 totals 17 residues. With 2 bases removed from V and 3 bases from J, the gap between germline ends came to 20 bases. The CDR3 here is CASSVSYSGLRDTEAFF. In DNA form, the CDR3 reads TGTGCCAGCAGCGTGTCCTATTCAGGGTTGAGAGACACTGAAGCTTTCTTT.

With respect to this clone: The same CDR3 can be traced to other DNA sequences in this sample. This chain connects TRBV28 to TRBJ1-6; 8 bases line up with TRBD1. The CDR3 loop spans 13 amino acids. J lost 9 bases, V lost 6 bases, and 4 bases had no gene match. CDR1 and CDR2 from the germline V gene are MDHEN and SYDVKM. In DNA form, the CDR3 reads TGTGCCAGCAGATTAACAGGGGGTTCACCCCTCCACTTT. Protein sequence: CASRLTGGSPLHF.

The J gene is TRBJ1-6, the V gene TRBV5-1; 8 positions agree with TRBD1. The trim removed 4 bases at V and 7 bases at J, leaving 13 bases unmatched. CDR1 is SGHRS and CDR2 is YFSETQ in the germline V gene. CDR3 size: 17 residues. The CDR3 is CASSPRTGSEENSPLHF. The CDR3 DNA follows: TGCGCCAGCAGCCCCAGGACAGGGTCGGAGGAAAATTCACCCCTCCACTTT.

V and J are TRBV6-5 and TRBJ1-6; the D gene is possibly TRBD1 (6 bases). This CDR3 contains 13 residues. With 6 bases removed from V and 8 bases from J, the gap between germline ends came to 11 bases. CDR1 and CDR2 (germline): MNHEY, SVGAGI. DNA of the CDR3: TGTGCCAGCAGCCTGGACAGAGATTCACCCCTCCACTTT. It codes for CASSLDRDSPLHF.

This chain uses TRBV19 with TRBJ1-1; D possibly corresponds to TRBD1 (6 bases). Germline assignment: CDR1 LNHDA and CDR2 SQIVND (reference sequence). V gave up 4 bases and J gave up 7 bases, with 10 bases separating them. This CDR3 has 12 residues. CDR3 sequence reads: CASSNRENEAFF. In DNA form, the CDR3 reads TGTGCCAGTAGTAACAGGGAAAATGAAGCTTTCTTT.

This chain connects TRBV3-1 (or the pseudogene TRBV3-2) to TRBJ2-1; TRBD2 aligns across 7 bases. Trimming cost V 1 base and J 9 bases; bases outside gene matches: 9. The CDR3 is made up of 15 amino acids. In germline, CDR1 is LGHDT, CDR2 YNNKEL (reference sequence). Written as DNA, the CDR3 is TGTGCCAGCAGCCAAGGGACTAGTTCAACTAGTGAGCAGTTCTTC. Its protein product is CASSQGTSSTSEQFF.

This chain connects TRBV18 to TRBJ2-7, with 8 bases identical to TRBD1. CDR3 length equals 14 residues. The V gene's germline CDR1 is KGHSH and CDR2 LQKENI. The V segment lost 4 bases and the J segment 3 bases; nucleotides outside the gene matches: 5. The CDR3 protein is CASSQGQELYEQYF. As DNA, the CDR3 is TGTGCCAGCTCACAGGGACAGGAGCTCTACGAGCAGTACTTC.

This clone was counted many times. This rearrangement joins TRBV12-2 to TRBJ1-5; TRBD1, the table's D call, lacks a check against the DNA. TRBV12-2 constitutes a pseudogene. The CDR3 has 13 residues. The CDR3 bases are TGTGCAAGTCGCTTCACAGGGGTTCAGCCCCAGCATTTT. Its translation is CASRFTGVQPQHF.

The V gene is TRBV29-1, the J gene TRBJ2-1, with 7 bases lining up with TRBD2. V shed 4 bases and J 7 bases; nucleotides not matched to a gene: 25. The CDR3 runs to 19 residues. Looked up from germline, CDR1 is SQVTM and CDR2 is ANQGSEA. The CDR3 bases are TGCAGCGTTGCCGATTCTCGTAGCCGGGGAGGGCCTAAAGTAAATGAGCAGTTCTTC. Protein sequence: CSVADSRSRGGPKVNEQFF.

This clone was observed once. The same CDR3 also results from other DNA sequences found in this sample. The chain employs TRBV27 and TRBJ2-3, with TRBD2 as a possible D gene (5 bases). This CDR3 is 14 amino acids long. Germline V gene sequence: CDR1 MNHEY, CDR2 SMNVEV (reference sequence). V was trimmed by 2 bases and J by 2 bases, leaving 8 bases between them. The DNA of the CDR3 is TGTGCCAGCAGTTTAGCCGGGGTCACAGATACGCAGTATTTT. Translation: CASSLAGVTDTQYF.

This clone was seen just once. The chain is built from TRBV30 and TRBJ2-5, with 11 bases aligning to TRBD2. CDR3 length: 16 residues. With 2 bases clipped from V and 4 bases from J, the junction kept 9 bases outside the gene matches. Germline lookup yields CDR1 GTSNPN and CDR2 SVGIG (reference sequence). The CDR3 loop reads CAWSTTSGRRVETQYF. Written as DNA, the CDR3 is TGTGCCTGGAGTACAACTAGCGGGAGAAGGGTAGAGACCCAGTACTTC.

This chain links TRBV5-5 with TRBJ2-2, with TRBD1 identical over 9 bases. Looked up from germline, CDR1 is SGHKS and CDR2 is YYEKEE (reference sequence). The CDR3 extends over 15 amino acids. J gave up 3 bases and V 0 bases, and 0 bases lay outside the gene matches. The CDR3 region has the DNA TGTGCCAGCAGCTTGGGGACAGGGGACACCGGGGAGCTGTTTTTT. This sequence encodes CASSLGTGDTGELFF. The full variable domain, completed using reference TRBV5-5 and TRBJ2-2, is DAGVTQSPTHLIKTRGQQVTLRCSPISGHKSVSWYQQVLGQGPQFIFQYYEKEERGRGNFPDRFSARQFPNYSSELNVNALLLGDSALYLCASSLGTGDTGELFFGEGSRLTVL.